Listed below are T cell receptor beta chains from one sample, sequenced in a study of neurological immune-mediated disorders. TCRdb re-derived calls from the 5' RACE reads in MiXCR, one entry per CDR3 protein. In the table there are nearly 45,000 distinct CDR3 sequences, about 13% of which are singletons. Source material: PBMCs. All receptors derive from a female donor in good health. Both conserved end residues are part of each CDR3. Fields, in order: J gene, clone size, D gene, V gene, CDR3 DNA, CDR3 protein. A D gene is named only where the DNA matches it firmly. A clone size is listed for some rows: how often the clone was seen (once, few, many), or a class if it is expanded.

j_call: TRBJ1-4
clone_size: many
d_call: -
v_call: TRBV5-8
cdr3_nt: TGTGCCAGCAGCTTGTGGGGGACTGATGAAAAACTGTTTTTT
cdr3_aa: CASSLWGTDEKLFF

j_call: TRBJ1-1
clone_size: many
d_call: -
v_call: TRBV20-1
cdr3_nt: TGCAGTGCTAGAGTGAGGGGTCCCAACACTGAAGCTTTCTTT
cdr3_aa: CSARVRGPNTEAFF

j_call: TRBJ1-5
clone_size: -
d_call: TRBD1
v_call: TRBV6-1
cdr3_nt: TGTGCCAGCAGTTTCGACAGGGTGGGGATCGGCAATCAGCCCCAGCATTTT
cdr3_aa: CASSFDRVGIGNQPQHF

j_call: TRBJ1-4
clone_size: many
d_call: -
v_call: TRBV27
cdr3_nt: TGTGCCAGCAGTTACCAGGGGCCGACGACAGAAAAACTGTTTTTT
cdr3_aa: CASSYQGPTTEKLFF

j_call: TRBJ2-7
clone_size: many
d_call: -
v_call: TRBV3-1
cdr3_nt: TGTGCCAGCAGCCAAGTCTCCTACGAGCAGTACTTC
cdr3_aa: CASSQVSYEQYF

j_call: TRBJ1-6
clone_size: many
d_call: -
v_call: TRBV6-5
cdr3_nt: TGTGCCAGCAGCGCCGAGGGGGTAGGCGATTCACCCCTCCACTTT
cdr3_aa: CASSAEGVGDSPLHF

j_call: TRBJ1-1
clone_size: many
d_call: -
v_call: TRBV29-1
cdr3_nt: TGCAGCGCAGTTTGGACAACGCCCGAAGCTTTCTTT
cdr3_aa: CSAVWTTPEAFF

j_call: TRBJ2-3
clone_size: many
d_call: -
v_call: TRBV9
cdr3_nt: TGTGCCAGCAGCGTAGTTCGGGGCACAGATACGCAGTATTTT
cdr3_aa: CASSVVRGTDTQYF

j_call: TRBJ1-1
clone_size: few
d_call: -
v_call: TRBV10-3
cdr3_nt: TGTGCCGTCAGACAAGGGGGCACTGAAGCTTTCTTT
cdr3_aa: CAVRQGGTEAFF

j_call: TRBJ2-1
clone_size: many
d_call: TRBD2
v_call: TRBV6-2/TRBV6-3
cdr3_nt: TGTGCCAGCAGCATAGCGGGGGGTTACAATGAGCAGTTCTTC
cdr3_aa: CASSIAGGYNEQFF

j_call: TRBJ1-1
clone_size: many
d_call: -
v_call: TRBV10-3
cdr3_nt: TGTGCCATCTCAGAACAGGTTGACACTGAAGCTTTCTTT
cdr3_aa: CAISEQVDTEAFF

j_call: TRBJ2-7
clone_size: many
d_call: -
v_call: TRBV6-1
cdr3_nt: TGTGCCAGCAGTGAAGATGCTGGATACGAGCAGTACTTC
cdr3_aa: CASSEDAGYEQYF

j_call: TRBJ2-3
clone_size: many
d_call: -
v_call: TRBV7-9
cdr3_nt: TGTGCCAGCAGCTTAGTCCAGGGAGCAGATACGCAGTATTTT
cdr3_aa: CASSLVQGADTQYF

j_call: TRBJ2-2
clone_size: large
d_call: TRBD2
v_call: TRBV5-5
cdr3_nt: TGTGCCAGCAGCTTTAGCGGGGGAAGGTCAGGCACCGGGGAGCTGTTTTTT
cdr3_aa: CASSFSGGRSGTGELFF

j_call: TRBJ1-5
clone_size: many
d_call: -
v_call: TRBV20-1
cdr3_nt: TGCAGTGCGGCCTCAGGGATAAATCAGCCCCAGCATTTT
cdr3_aa: CSAASGINQPQHF

j_call: TRBJ2-1
clone_size: many
d_call: -
v_call: TRBV10-3
cdr3_nt: TGTGCCATCAGTGAGTCGACGGAGAGCCGGGTTGACTACATGGAGCAGTTCTTC
cdr3_aa: CAISESTESRVDYMEQFF

j_call: TRBJ1-2
clone_size: many
d_call: TRBD1
v_call: TRBV28
cdr3_nt: TGTGCCAGCAGTCCAACCGGGACAGGTATCTATGGCTACACCTTC
cdr3_aa: CASSPTGTGIYGYTF

j_call: TRBJ1-2
clone_size: -
d_call: -
v_call: TRBV5-5
cdr3_nt: TGTGGCAGCAGCTTGAGGGTTAACTTTAACTATGGCTACACCTTC
cdr3_aa: CGSSLRVNFNYGYTF

j_call: TRBJ2-7
clone_size: -
d_call: TRBD2
v_call: TRBV6-2/TRBV6-3
cdr3_nt: TGTGCCAGCAGTCCCACTCGTCAGCGGGGTCTGTACGAGCAGTACTTC
cdr3_aa: CASSPTRQRGLYEQYF

j_call: TRBJ1-5
clone_size: many
d_call: -
v_call: TRBV7-8
cdr3_nt: TGTGCCAGCAGCCAGGGCGGGCCTATCGCGGGTCAGCCCCAGCATTTT
cdr3_aa: CASSQGGPIAGQPQHF